The 20 T cell receptor beta chains below all came from one sample that was sequenced in a study of identical twins. MiXCR, applied by TCRdb to the 5' RACE reads, yields one record per CDR3 protein. In the table there are approximately 620,000 distinct CDR3 sequences, under 9% of which are singletons. The same sample was also studied in work on yellow fever vaccine responses in identical twins.

The sequenced sample consisted of PBMCs. Receptor source: a young woman in good health.

This clonotype was detected a few times. The chain recombines TRBV20-1 with TRBJ2-7; 7 bases align to TRBD2. This CDR3 has 16 residues. J was trimmed by 1 base and V by 0 bases; bases with no gene match: 9. The germline V gene has CDR1 DFQATT and CDR2 SNEGSKA (reference sequence). The CDR3: CSARDREAGVSYEQYF. As DNA, the CDR3 is TGCAGTGCTAGAGATAGAGAGGCGGGAGTGTCCTACGAGCAGTACTTC.

The chain uses TRBV28 and TRBJ2-6; 7 bases agree with TRBD2. Per the germline V gene, CDR1 is MDHEN and CDR2 is SYDVKM. V shed 5 bases, J shed 4 bases, and the junction held 8 bases outside the gene matches. This CDR3 has 16 residues. The CDR3 here is CASSTWGGVGANVLTF. In DNA form, the CDR3 reads TGTGCCAGCAGTACTTGGGGGGGAGTCGGGGCCAACGTCCTGACTTTC.

This clonotype was observed a handful of times. V usage is TRBV6-4 and J usage is TRBJ2-1, with TRBD1 matching over 9 bases. This CDR3 has 15 amino acids. Germline V CDR1 and CDR2: MRHNA, SNTAGT. Germline trimming cut 6 bases from V and 5 bases from J; bases unmatched to any gene: 8. The CDR3 region has the DNA TGTGCCAGCAGAGGAAGACAGGGGGTGAACAATGAGCAGTTCTTC. As protein: CASRGRQGVNNEQFF.

This chain links TRBV5-8 with TRBJ2-1; 7 bases match TRBD1. CDR3 length: 12 amino acids. Germline V CDR1 and CDR2: SGHTS, YDEGEE. Unmatched junction bases numbered 5, after V lost 5 bases and J lost 9 bases. In DNA form, the CDR3 reads TGTGCCAGCAGTTTAGGACAGGCTGAGCAGTTCTTC. This gives the protein CASSLGQAEQFF.

This clonotype was detected many times. The V gene is TRBV5-1, the J gene TRBJ2-1; D is perhaps TRBD1 (5 bases). This CDR3 is built from 15 residues. From germline, CDR1 is SGHRS and CDR2 YFSETQ. The germline V and J ends were trimmed by 0 bases and 3 bases, with 10 bases remaining between them. The CDR3 DNA sequence: TGCGCCAGCAGCTTGGCTGGCAGGGACTACAATGAGCAGTTCTTC. It encodes CASSLAGRDYNEQFF.

This clonotype appeared a few times. V gene TRBV2 combines with J gene TRBJ1-2; D gene unclear. The germline V gene encodes CDR1 SNHLY and CDR2 FYNNEI. CDR3 size: 13 residues. Trimming pared 6 bases from V and 4 bases from J, leaving 12 bases between. CDR3 residues: CASRSDMGYGYTF. The CDR3 DNA sequence: TGTGCCAGCAGATCAGACATGGGCTATGGCTACACCTTC. The full variable domain, with the rest looked up from reference TRBV2 and TRBJ1-2, is EPEVTQTPSHQVTQMGQEVILRCVPISNHLYFYWYRQILGQKVEFLVSFYNNEISEKSEIFDDQFSVERPDGSNFTLKIRSTKLEDSAMYFCASRSDMGYGYTFGSGTRLTVV.

This clonotype was counted at least ten times. The chain couples TRBV12-3 or TRBV12-4 to TRBJ1-5; possible D gene TRBD1, 6 bases. This CDR3 is 15 amino acids long. Trimming shortened V by 5 bases and J by 4 bases, and 15 bases separated the two germline ends. The CDR3 reads CASSPSGQGNQPQHF. In DNA, the CDR3 is TGTGCCAGCAGTCCGAGTGGGCAGGGGAATCAGCCCCAGCATTTT.

The rearrangement uses TRBV6-2 or TRBV6-3 and TRBJ2-2; D not certain. The ends were cut back, 0 bases at V and 9 bases at J, with 8 bases in the middle. The CDR3 has 13 amino acids. Germline CDR1 and CDR2: MNHEY and SVGEGT. The CDR3 nucleotides read TGTGCCAGCAGTTACTCGAGGCGCTGGGAGCTGTTTTTT. It yields the protein CASSYSRRWELFF.

J is TRBJ2-7 and V is TRBV25-1; D call uncertain. V lost 1 base to trimming and J lost 0 bases, with 7 bases between them. The CDR3 runs to 14 residues. Germline loops: CDR1 MGHDK, CDR2 SYGVNS. Here the CDR3 reads CASSESRFSYEQYF. The CDR3 nucleotides read TGTGCCAGCAGTGAATCCAGGTTCTCCTACGAGCAGTACTTC.

The rearrangement links TRBV5-1 to TRBJ1-1; D is unclear. V dropped 0 bases and J dropped 1 base, with 10 bases sitting between them. The CDR3 length is 15 residues. CDR1 and CDR2 (germline): SGHRS, YFSETQ. The CDR3 protein is CASSLGITANTEAFF. The DNA of the CDR3 is TGCGCCAGCAGCTTGGGGATTACGGCGAACACTGAAGCTTTCTTT.

This clonotype was observed a few times. This chain joins TRBV7-8 and TRBJ1-6; TRBD1 agrees at 8 bases. Trimming cost V 4 bases and J 7 bases; bases outside gene matches: 9. The CDR3 has 16 amino acids. Germline V gene data show CDR1 as SGHVS and CDR2 as FQNEAQ. CDR3 residues: CASSSKQGVKNSPLHF. Written as DNA, the CDR3 is TGTGCCAGCAGCTCAAAACAGGGGGTGAAGAATTCACCCCTCCACTTT. Full variable domain (rest looked up from reference TRBV7-8 and TRBJ1-6): GAGVSQSPRYKVAKRGQDVALRCDPISGHVSLFWYQQALGQGPEFLTYFQNEAQLDKSGLPSDRFFAERPEGSVSTLKIQRTQQEDSAVYLCASSSKQGVKNSPLHFGNGTRLTVT.

CDR3 residues: CASSPSRQGRGETQYF. The CDR3 DNA is TGTGCCAGCAGCCCCAGCCGGCAGGGGAGGGGAGAGACCCAGTACTTC. J is TRBJ2-5 and V is TRBV7-9, with D possibly being TRBD2 (7 bases). Germline V gene data show CDR1 as SEHNR and CDR2 as FQNEAQ (reference sequence). V lost 5 bases, J lost 4 bases, and 20 bases lay in between. The CDR3 spans 16 residues.

This clonotype has ten or more counts. The chain links TRBV6-2 or TRBV6-3 to TRBJ2-1; the D is unclear. Trimming removed 2 bases at V and 5 bases at J, with 16 bases between. Per germline, CDR1 MNHEY and CDR2 SVGEGT. The CDR3 runs to 16 residues. The CDR3 reads CASSYPATAGHNEQFF. The CDR3 nucleotides read TGTGCCAGCAGTTACCCTGCTACAGCCGGCCACAATGAGCAGTTCTTC.

In this sample, this clonotype turned up a few times. This chain uses TRBV3-1 with TRBJ2-3; 10 bases agree with TRBD1. The junction had 5 bases not matched to a gene; V was cut back by 4 bases and J by 1 base. The CDR3 totals 16 residues. Germline values: CDR1 LGHDT, CDR2 YNNKEL (reference sequence). The CDR3 protein is CASSRQGAIGTDTQYF. The CDR3 coding sequence is TGTGCCAGCAGCCGACAGGGGGCTATAGGCACAGATACGCAGTATTTT.

About this clonotype: Sequence at one end of the junction differs from germline and may be a read error. The chain employs TRBV12-3 or TRBV12-4 and TRBJ2-7; D is ambiguous. CDR3 length: 12 residues. This CDR3 reads CACSSGPYEQYF. CDR3 nucleotide sequence: TGTGCCTGCAGTTCGGGCCCCTACGAGCAGTACTTC.

This chain joins TRBV25-1 and TRBJ2-5; D gene ambiguous. The CDR3 covers 12 residues. Germline V gene data show CDR1 as MGHDK and CDR2 as SYGVNS. Deletions cut 3 bases from V and 5 bases from J, with 7 bases between. This CDR3 reads CASSEVLETQYF. In DNA form, the CDR3 reads TGTGCCAGCAGTGAGGTCTTGGAGACCCAGTACTTC. The whole variable domain, filled in from reference TRBV25-1 and TRBJ2-5, reads EADIYQTPRYLVIGTGKKITLECSQTMGHDKMYWYQQDPGMELHLIHYSYGVNSTEKGDLSSESTVSRIRTEHFPLTLESARPSHTSQYLCASSEVLETQYFGPGTRLLVL.

The J gene is TRBJ2-7, the V gene TRBV6-2 or TRBV6-3; D is possibly TRBD1 or TRBD2 (5 bases each). Germline V gene data show CDR1 as MNHEY and CDR2 as SVGEGT. This CDR3 comprises 14 residues. The ends were cut back, 2 bases at V and 2 bases at J, with 10 bases in the middle. The chain's CDR3 is CASSYGTPTYEQYF. CDR3 in DNA: TGTGCCAGCAGTTACGGGACCCCGACCTACGAGCAGTACTTC.

The chain combines TRBV27 with TRBJ2-3; TRBD2 agrees at 7 bases. This CDR3 spans 16 amino acids. Unmatched junction bases numbered 9, after V lost 6 bases and J lost 0 bases. CDR1 and CDR2 from the germline V gene are MNHEY and SMNVEV (reference sequence). CDR3: CASRSRRERSTDTQYF. CDR3 bases: TGTGCCAGCAGAAGCCGGCGGGAGCGGAGCACAGATACGCAGTATTTT.

The CDR3 DNA sequence: TGTGCCAGCGACCCAGGGCAGGGGATTATTTCAAATGAGCAGTTCTTC. The encoded protein is CASDPGQGIISNEQFF. This chain connects TRBV6-1 to TRBJ2-1, with a tentative D call TRBD1 (6 bases). This CDR3 is 16 amino acids long. Germline values: CDR1 MNHNS, CDR2 SASEGT. Trimming removed 8 bases at V and 7 bases at J, with 24 bases between.

The rearrangement joins TRBV15 to TRBJ2-7, with D perhaps given as TRBD1 or TRBD2 (6 bases each). This CDR3 is built from 16 residues. Germline V gene data show CDR1 as LNHNV and CDR2 as YYDKDF (reference sequence). The V end lost 2 bases, the J end lost 2 bases, and 16 bases lay between the germline ends. The CDR3 nucleotides are TGTGCCACCAGCAGAAACACCCGGGGGCGCGCCTACGAGCAGTACTTC. It specifies CATSRNTRGRAYEQYF.